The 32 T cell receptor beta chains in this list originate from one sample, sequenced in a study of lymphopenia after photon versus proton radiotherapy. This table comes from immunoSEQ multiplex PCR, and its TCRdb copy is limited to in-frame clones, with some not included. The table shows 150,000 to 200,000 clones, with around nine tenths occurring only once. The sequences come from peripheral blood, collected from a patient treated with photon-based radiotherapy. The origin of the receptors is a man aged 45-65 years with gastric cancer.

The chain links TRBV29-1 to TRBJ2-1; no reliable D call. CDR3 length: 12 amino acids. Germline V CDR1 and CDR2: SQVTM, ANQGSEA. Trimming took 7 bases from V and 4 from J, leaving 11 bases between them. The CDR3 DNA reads TGCAGCGCCCTCCTACAGTACAATGAGCAGTTCTTC. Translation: CSALLQYNEQFF.

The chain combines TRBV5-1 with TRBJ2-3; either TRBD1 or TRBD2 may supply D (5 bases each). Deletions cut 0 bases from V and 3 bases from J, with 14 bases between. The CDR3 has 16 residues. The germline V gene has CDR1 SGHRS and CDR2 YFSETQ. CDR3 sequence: CASSLGPRGATDTQYF. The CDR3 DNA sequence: TGCGCCAGCAGCTTGGGTCCAAGGGGAGCGACAGATACGCAGTATTTT. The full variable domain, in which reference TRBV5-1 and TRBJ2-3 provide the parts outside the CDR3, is KAGVTQTPRYLIKTRGQQVTLSCSPISGHRSVSWYQQTPGQGLQFLFEYFSETQRNKGNFPGRFSGRQFSNSRSEMNVSTLELGDSALYLCASSLGPRGATDTQYFGPGTRLTVL.

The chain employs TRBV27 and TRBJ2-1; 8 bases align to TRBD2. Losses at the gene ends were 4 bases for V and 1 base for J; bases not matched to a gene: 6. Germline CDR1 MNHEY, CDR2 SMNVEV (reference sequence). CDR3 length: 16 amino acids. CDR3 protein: CASSSPGGGSYNEQFF. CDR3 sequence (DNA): TGTGCCAGCAGTTCCCCGGGGGGGGGTTCCTACAATGAGCAGTTCTTC.

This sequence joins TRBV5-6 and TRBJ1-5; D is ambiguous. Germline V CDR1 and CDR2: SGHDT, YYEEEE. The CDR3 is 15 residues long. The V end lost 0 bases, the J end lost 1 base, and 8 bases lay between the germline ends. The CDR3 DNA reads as TGTGCCAGCAGCTTGGGGGGTCTGAGCAATCAGCCCCAGCATTTT. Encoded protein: CASSLGGLSNQPQHF.

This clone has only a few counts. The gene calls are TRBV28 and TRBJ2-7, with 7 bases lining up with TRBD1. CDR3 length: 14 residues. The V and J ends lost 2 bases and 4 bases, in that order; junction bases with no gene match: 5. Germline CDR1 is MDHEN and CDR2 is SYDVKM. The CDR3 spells CASSLANRGYEQYF. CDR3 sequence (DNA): TGTGCCAGCAGTTTAGCCAACAGGGGTTACGAGCAGTACTTC.

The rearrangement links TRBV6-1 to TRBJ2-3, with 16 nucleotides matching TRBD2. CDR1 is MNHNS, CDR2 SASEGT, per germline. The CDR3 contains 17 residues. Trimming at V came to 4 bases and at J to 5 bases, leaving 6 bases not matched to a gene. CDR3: CASSVGLAGGPEDTQYF. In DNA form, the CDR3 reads TGTGCCAGCAGTGTGGGACTAGCGGGAGGGCCCGAAGATACGCAGTATTTT.

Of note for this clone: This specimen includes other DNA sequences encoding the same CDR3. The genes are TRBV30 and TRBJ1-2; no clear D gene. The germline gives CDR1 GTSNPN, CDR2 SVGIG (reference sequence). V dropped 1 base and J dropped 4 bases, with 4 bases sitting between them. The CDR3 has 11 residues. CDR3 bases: TGTGCCTGGAGTGGAACCTATGGCTACACCTTC. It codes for CAWSGTYGYTF.

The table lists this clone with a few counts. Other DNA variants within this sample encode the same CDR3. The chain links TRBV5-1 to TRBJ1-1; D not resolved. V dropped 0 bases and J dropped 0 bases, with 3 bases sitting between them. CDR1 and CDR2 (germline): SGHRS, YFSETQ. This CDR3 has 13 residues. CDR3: CASSLALNTEAFF. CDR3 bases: TGCGCCAGCAGCTTGGCCCTGAACACTGAAGCTTTCTTT.

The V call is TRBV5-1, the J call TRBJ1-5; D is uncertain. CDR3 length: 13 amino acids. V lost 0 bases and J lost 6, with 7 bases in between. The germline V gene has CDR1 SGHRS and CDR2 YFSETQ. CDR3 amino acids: CASSLVVGQPQHF. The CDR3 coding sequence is TGCGCCAGCAGCTTGGTTGTAGGTCAGCCCCAGCATTTT.

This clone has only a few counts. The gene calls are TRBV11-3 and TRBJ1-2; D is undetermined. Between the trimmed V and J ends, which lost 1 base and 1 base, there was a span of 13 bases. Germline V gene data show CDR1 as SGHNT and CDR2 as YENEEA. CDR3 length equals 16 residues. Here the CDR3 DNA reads TGTGCCAGCAGCTTAGCCCCCCCCGTGCTTAACTATGGCTACACCTTC. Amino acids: CASSLAPPVLNYGYTF.

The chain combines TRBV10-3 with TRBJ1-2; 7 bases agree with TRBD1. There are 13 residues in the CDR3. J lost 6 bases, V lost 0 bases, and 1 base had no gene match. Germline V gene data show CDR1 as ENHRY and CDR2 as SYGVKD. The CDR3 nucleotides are TGTGCCATCAGTGAGTCGACAGGGAATGGCTACACCTTC. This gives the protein CAISESTGNGYTF.

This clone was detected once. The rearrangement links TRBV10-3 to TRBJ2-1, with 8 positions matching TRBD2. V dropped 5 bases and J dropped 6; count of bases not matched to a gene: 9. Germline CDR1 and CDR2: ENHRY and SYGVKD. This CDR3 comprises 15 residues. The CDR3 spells CAISPVGRDVNEQFF. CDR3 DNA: TGTGCCATCAGTCCCGTCGGGAGGGACGTCAATGAGCAGTTCTTC.

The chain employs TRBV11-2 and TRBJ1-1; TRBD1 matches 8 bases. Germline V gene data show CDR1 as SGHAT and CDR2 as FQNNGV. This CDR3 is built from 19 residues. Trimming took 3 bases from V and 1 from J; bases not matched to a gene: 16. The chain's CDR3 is CASSFNRRAGQGTNTEAFF. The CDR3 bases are TGTGCCAGCAGCTTCAACAGGAGGGCTGGACAGGGAACGAACACTGAAGCTTTCTTT.

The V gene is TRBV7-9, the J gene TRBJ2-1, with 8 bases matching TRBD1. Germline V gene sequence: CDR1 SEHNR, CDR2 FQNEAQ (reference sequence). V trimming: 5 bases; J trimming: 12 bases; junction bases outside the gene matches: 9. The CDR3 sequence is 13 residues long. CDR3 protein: CASSLGQGLWQFF. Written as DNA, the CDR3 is TGTGCCAGCAGCCTCGGACAGGGCCTGTGGCAGTTCTTC.

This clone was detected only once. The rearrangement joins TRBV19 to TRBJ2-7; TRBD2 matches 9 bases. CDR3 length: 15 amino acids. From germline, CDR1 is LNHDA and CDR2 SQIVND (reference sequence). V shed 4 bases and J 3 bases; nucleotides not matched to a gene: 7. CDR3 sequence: CASSTLAGARYEQYF. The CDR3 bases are TGTGCCAGTAGTACCTTAGCGGGAGCCCGCTACGAGCAGTACTTC. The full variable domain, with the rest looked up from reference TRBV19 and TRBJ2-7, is DGGITQSPKYLFRKEGQNVTLSCEQNLNHDAMYWYRQDPGQGLRLIYYSQIVNDFQKGDIAEGYSVSREKKESFPLTVTSAQKNPTAFYLCASSTLAGARYEQYFGPGTRLTVT.

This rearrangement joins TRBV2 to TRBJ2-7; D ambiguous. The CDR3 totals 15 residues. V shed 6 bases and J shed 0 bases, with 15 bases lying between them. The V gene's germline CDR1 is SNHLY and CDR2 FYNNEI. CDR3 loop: CASRTAFGSSYEQYF. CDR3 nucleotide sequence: TGTGCCAGCAGAACCGCTTTCGGAAGCTCCTACGAGCAGTACTTC.

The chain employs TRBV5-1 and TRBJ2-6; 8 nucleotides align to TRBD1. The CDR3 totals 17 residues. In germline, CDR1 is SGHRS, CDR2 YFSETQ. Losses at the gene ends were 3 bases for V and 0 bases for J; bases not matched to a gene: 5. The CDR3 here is CASSYRGSTSGANVLTF. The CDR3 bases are TGCGCCAGCAGCTACAGGGGGTCCACCTCTGGGGCCAACGTCCTGACTTTC.

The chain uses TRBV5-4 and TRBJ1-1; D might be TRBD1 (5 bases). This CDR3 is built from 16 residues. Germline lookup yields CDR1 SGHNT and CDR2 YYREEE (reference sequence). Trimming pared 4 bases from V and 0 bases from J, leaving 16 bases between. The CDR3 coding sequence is TGTGCCAGCAGCGGGGACGGTTCCTTTTTGAACACTGAAGCTTTCTTT. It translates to CASSGDGSFLNTEAFF.

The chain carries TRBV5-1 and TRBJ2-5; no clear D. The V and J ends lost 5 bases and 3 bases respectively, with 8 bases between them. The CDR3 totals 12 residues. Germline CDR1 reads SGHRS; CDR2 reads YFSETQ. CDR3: CASSQQEETQYF. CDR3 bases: TGCGCCAGCAGTCAGCAGGAAGAGACCCAGTACTTC.

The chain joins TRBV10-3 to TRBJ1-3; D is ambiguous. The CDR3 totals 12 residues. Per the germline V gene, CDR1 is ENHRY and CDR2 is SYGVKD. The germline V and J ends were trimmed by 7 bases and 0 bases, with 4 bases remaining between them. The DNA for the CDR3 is TGTGCCATCACACACTCTGGAAACACCATATATTTT. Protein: CAITHSGNTIYF.

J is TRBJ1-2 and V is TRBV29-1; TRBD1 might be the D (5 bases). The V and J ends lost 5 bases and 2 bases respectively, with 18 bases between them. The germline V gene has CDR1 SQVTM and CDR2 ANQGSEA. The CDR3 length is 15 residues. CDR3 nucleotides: TGCAGCGTTCGGTTTAGGGGCAGTGGAAACTATGGCTACACCTTC. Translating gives CSVRFRGSGNYGYTF.

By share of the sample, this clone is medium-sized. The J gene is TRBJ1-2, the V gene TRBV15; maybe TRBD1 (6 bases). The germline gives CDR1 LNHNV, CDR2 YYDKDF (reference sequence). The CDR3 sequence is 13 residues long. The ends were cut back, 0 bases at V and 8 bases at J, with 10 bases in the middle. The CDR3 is CATSRDVRGGYTF. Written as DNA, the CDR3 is TGTGCCACCAGCAGAGATGTCAGGGGAGGCTACACCTTC. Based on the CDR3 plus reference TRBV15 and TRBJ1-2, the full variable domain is DAMVIQNPRYQVTQFGKPVTLSCSQTLNHNVMYWYQQKSSQAPKLLFHYYDKDFNNEADTPDNFQSRRPNTSFCFLDIRSPGLGDTAMYLCATSRDVRGGYTFGSGTRLTVV.

The CDR3 nucleotides read TGTGCCAGCAGTTTACCGACAGTTTACGAGCAGTACTTC. Its translation: CASSLPTVYEQYF. This chain links TRBV28 with TRBJ2-7, with D possibly matching TRBD1 (5 bases). The CDR3 loop spans 13 amino acids. The germline V and J ends were trimmed by 2 bases and 4 bases, with 9 bases remaining between them. CDR1 is MDHEN and CDR2 is SYDVKM in the germline V gene. Filled out from reference TRBV28 and TRBJ2-7, the complete variable domain reads DVKVTQSSRYLVKRTGEKVFLECVQDMDHENMFWYRQDPGLGLRLIYFSYDVKMKEKGDIPEGYSVSREKKERFSLILESASTNQTSMYLCASSLPTVYEQYFGPGTRLTVT.

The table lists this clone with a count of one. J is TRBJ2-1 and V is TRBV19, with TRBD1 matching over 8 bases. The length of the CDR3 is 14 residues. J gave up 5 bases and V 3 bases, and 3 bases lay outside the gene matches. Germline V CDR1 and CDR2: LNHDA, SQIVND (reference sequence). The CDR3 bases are TGTGCCAGTAGTATTATGGACAGGGACAATGAGCAGTTCTTC. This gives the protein CASSIMDRDNEQFF.

The CDR3 sequence is CASSPPGSYEQYF. CDR3 nucleotide sequence: TGTGCCAGTAGTCCTCCCGGGTCCTACGAGCAGTACTTC. V and J are TRBV19 and TRBJ2-7; D not certain. The CDR3 is 13 residues long. V lost 5 bases and J 1 base, leaving 9 bases between the germline ends. Germline V gene data show CDR1 as LNHDA and CDR2 as SQIVND (reference sequence).

The CDR3 here is CASSLLGVEREQYF. For the CDR3, the DNA is TGTGCCAGCAGCTTACTCGGGGTGGAGAGGGAGCAGTACTTC. This chain uses TRBV7-8 with TRBJ2-7; tentatively, D is TRBD2 (5 bases). There are 14 residues in the CDR3. The ends were cut back, 2 bases at V and 7 bases at J, with 15 bases in the middle. In germline, CDR1 is SGHVS, CDR2 FQNEAQ.

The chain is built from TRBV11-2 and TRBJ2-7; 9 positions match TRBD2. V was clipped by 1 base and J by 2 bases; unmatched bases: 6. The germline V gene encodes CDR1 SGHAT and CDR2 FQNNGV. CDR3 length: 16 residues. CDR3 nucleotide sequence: TGTGCCAGCAGCTTAGGGGCGGCTAGCGGGACCTACGAGCAGTACTTC. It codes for CASSLGAASGTYEQYF.

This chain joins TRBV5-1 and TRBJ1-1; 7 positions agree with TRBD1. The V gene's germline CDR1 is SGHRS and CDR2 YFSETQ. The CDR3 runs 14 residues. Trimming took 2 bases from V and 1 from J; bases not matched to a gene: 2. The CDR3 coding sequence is TGCGCCAGCAGCTTTGCAGGGGGGAACACTGAAGCTTTCTTT. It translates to CASSFAGGNTEAFF.

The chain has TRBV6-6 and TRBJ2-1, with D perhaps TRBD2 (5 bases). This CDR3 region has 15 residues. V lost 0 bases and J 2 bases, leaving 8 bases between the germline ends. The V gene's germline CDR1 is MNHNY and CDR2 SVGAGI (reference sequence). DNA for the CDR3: TGTGCCAGCAGTTACTCGGGAGTGGCCTACAATGAGCAGTTCTTC. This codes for CASSYSGVAYNEQFF.

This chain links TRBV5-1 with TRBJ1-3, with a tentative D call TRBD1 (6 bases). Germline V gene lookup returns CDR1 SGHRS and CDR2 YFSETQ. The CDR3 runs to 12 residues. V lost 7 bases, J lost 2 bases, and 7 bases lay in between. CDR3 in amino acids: CASGGTGNTIYF. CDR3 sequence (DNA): TGCGCCAGCGGGGGCACTGGAAACACCATATATTTT.

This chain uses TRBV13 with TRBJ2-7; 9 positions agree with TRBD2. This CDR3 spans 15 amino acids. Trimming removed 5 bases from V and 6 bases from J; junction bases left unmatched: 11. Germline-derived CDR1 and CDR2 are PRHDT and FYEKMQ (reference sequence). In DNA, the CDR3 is TGTGCCAGCAGCCGATCGAGCGGGAGGTCGAGCGAGCAGTACTTC. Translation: CASSRSSGRSSEQYF.

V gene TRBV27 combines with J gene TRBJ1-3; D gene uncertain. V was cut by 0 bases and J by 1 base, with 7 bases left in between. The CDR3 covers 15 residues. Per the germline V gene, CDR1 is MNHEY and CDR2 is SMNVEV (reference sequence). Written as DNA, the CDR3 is TGTGCCAGCAGTTTATCACCCCCATCTGGAAACACCATATATTTT. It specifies CASSLSPPSGNTIYF.